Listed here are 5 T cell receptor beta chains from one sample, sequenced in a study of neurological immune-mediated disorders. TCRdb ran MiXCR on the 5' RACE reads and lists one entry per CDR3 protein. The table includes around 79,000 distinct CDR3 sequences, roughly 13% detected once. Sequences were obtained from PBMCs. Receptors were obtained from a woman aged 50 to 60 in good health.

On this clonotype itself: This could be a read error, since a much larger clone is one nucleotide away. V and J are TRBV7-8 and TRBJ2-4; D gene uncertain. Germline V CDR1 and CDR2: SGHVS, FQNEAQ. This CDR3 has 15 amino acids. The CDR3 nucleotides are TGTGCCAGCAGCTTCATGTTGAGTGGGGAAAACACTCAGTACTTC. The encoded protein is CASSFMLSGENTQYF.

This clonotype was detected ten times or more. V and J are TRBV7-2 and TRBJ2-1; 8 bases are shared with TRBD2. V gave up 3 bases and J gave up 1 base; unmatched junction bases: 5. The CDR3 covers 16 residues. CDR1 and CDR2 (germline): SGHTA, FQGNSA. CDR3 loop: CASSLGRGGSYNEQFF. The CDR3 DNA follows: TGTGCCAGCAGCTTGGGACGGGGGGGGTCCTACAATGAGCAGTTCTTC.

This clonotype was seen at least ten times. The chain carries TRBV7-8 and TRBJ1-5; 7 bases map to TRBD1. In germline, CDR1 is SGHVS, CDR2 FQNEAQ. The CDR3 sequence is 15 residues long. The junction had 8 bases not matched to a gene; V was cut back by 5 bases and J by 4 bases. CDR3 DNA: TGTGCCAGCAGCATACAAGGGGGCAAGAATCAGCCCCAGCATTTT. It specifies CASSIQGGKNQPQHF.

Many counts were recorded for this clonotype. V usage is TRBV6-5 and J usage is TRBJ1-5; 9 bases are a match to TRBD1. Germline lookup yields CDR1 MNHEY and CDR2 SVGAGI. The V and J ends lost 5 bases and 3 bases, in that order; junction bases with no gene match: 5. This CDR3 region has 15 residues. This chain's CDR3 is CASSRQGVTNQPQHF. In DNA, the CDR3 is TGTGCCAGCAGTAGACAGGGGGTAACCAATCAGCCCCAGCATTTT.

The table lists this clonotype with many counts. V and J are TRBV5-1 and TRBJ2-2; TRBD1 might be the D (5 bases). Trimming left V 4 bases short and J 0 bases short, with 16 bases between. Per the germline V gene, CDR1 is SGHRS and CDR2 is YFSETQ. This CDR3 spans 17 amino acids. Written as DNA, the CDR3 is TGCGCCAGCAGCCCAGACAGCACTGCCACGAACACCGGGGAGCTGTTTTTT. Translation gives CASSPDSTATNTGELFF.